The 24 T cell receptor beta chains given below trace back to one sample, sequenced in a study of blood T cell repertoires in COVID-19. Here immunoSEQ multiplex PCR was the method, and the copy in TCRdb shows in-frame clones only, minus some. The sample lists about 54,000 clones; 90% to 95% were seen once. Sequencing input: peripheral blood. All receptors come from a man aged 45-65 years with acute or convalescent COVID-19.

The chain combines TRBV14 with TRBJ2-5; D perhaps matches TRBD2 (6 bases). Germline V gene sequence: CDR1 SGHDN, CDR2 FVKESK. The CDR3 loop spans 18 amino acids. V gave up 1 base and J gave up 5 bases, with 23 bases separating them. CDR3 nucleotides: TGTGCCAGCAGCCAAGGGGGGAGGAGCGGAAGATCTCGGGAGACCCAGTACTTC. Translating gives CASSQGGRSGRSRETQYF.

This rearrangement joins TRBV3-1 (or the pseudogene TRBV3-2) to TRBJ2-6; D possibly corresponds to TRBD1 (6 bases). V was trimmed by 0 bases and J by 2 bases, leaving 11 bases between them. This CDR3 contains 17 residues. CDR1 LGHDT and CDR2 YNNKEL come from the germline V gene (reference sequence). The CDR3: CASSQDSPGAGANVLTF. The CDR3 DNA is TGTGCCAGCAGCCAAGATTCGCCAGGGGCTGGGGCCAACGTCCTGACTTTC.

In its sample, this clone was seen once. The gene calls are TRBV30 and TRBJ1-2; D gene uncertain. Trimming stripped 4 bases from V and 4 bases from J, with 10 bases between. The CDR3 loop spans 12 amino acids. Per germline, CDR1 GTSNPN and CDR2 SVGIG (reference sequence). The CDR3 region is CAWTVGGYGYTF. Here the CDR3 DNA reads TGTGCCTGGACGGTGGGAGGCTATGGCTACACCTTC.

J is TRBJ2-1 and V is TRBV7-9; D is uncertain. Per the germline V gene, CDR1 is SEHNR and CDR2 is FQNEAQ (reference sequence). This CDR3 is built from 12 residues. The germline V and J ends were trimmed by 8 bases and 3 bases, with 8 bases remaining between them. Here the CDR3 reads CASRRVYNEQFF. CDR3 DNA sequence: TGTGCCAGCCGAAGAGTCTACAATGAGCAGTTCTTC.

This clone was counted once. V usage is TRBV27 and J usage is TRBJ2-5; TRBD1 agrees at 11 bases. J lost 5 bases, V lost 4 bases, and 6 bases had no gene match. The CDR3 length is 15 residues. CDR1 and CDR2 (germline): MNHEY, SMNVEV (reference sequence). The DNA of the CDR3 is TGTGCCAGCAGTTGGACAGGGGGCTGGCGGGAGACCCAGTACTTC. It yields the protein CASSWTGGWRETQYF.

This chain links TRBV19 with TRBJ1-5, with 9 bases lining up with TRBD1. This CDR3 is 15 amino acids long. The trim removed 7 bases at V and 4 bases at J, leaving 8 bases unmatched. Germline CDR1 reads LNHDA; CDR2 reads SQIVND (reference sequence). The CDR3 loop is CASKPQGARNQPQHF. Written as DNA, the CDR3 is TGTGCCAGTAAACCACAGGGGGCGCGGAATCAGCCCCAGCATTTT.

The CDR3 DNA follows: TGTGCCAGCAGACGTAGCTCTGGAAACACCATATATTTT. Translating it yields CASRRSSGNTIYF. V gene TRBV9 combines with J gene TRBJ1-3; D not certain. Looked up from germline, CDR1 is SGDLS and CDR2 is YYNGEE. Deletions cut 5 bases from V and 0 bases from J, with 6 bases between. This CDR3 has 13 amino acids.

This rearrangement joins TRBV19 to TRBJ1-5; unclear D gene. Per germline, CDR1 LNHDA and CDR2 SQIVND (reference sequence). The CDR3 runs 12 residues. V was cut by 7 bases and J by 4 bases, with 8 bases left in between. The CDR3 coding sequence is TGTGCCAGTAACTTCCCGAATCAGCCCCAGCATTTT. Protein: CASNFPNQPQHF.

This chain connects TRBV4-1 to TRBJ2-3; the match to TRBD2 covers 7 bases. This CDR3 has 13 residues. Germline lookup yields CDR1 MGHRA and CDR2 YSYEKL. J gave up 10 bases and V 2 bases, and 6 bases lay outside the gene matches. The CDR3: CASSQTGGSPQYF. DNA of the CDR3: TGCGCCAGCAGCCAAACGGGCGGGAGTCCGCAGTATTTT.

The rearrangement joins TRBV19 to TRBJ1-2; TRBD1 agrees at 12 bases. The CDR3 consists of 15 residues. Per germline, CDR1 LNHDA and CDR2 SQIVND (reference sequence). V dropped 5 bases and J dropped 8; count of bases not matched to a gene: 9. Here the CDR3 DNA reads TGTGCCAGTAGTCCCGCCGGGACAGGGGGCGGAGGCTACACCTTC. It yields the protein CASSPAGTGGGGYTF.

The rearrangement uses TRBV28 and TRBJ2-7; 12 bases map to TRBD2. With V trimmed by 2 bases and J by 4 bases, 9 bases remained unmatched. The CDR3 covers 17 residues. The germline gives CDR1 MDHEN, CDR2 SYDVKM. CDR3 bases: TGTGCCAGCAGTTTAACCCCTGGACTAGCGGGATCTTACGAGCAGTACTTC. Its translation is CASSLTPGLAGSYEQYF. The complete variable domain, with remaining parts taken from reference TRBV28 and TRBJ2-7, reads DVKVTQSSRYLVKRTGEKVFLECVQDMDHENMFWYRQDPGLGLRLIYFSYDVKMKEKGDIPEGYSVSREKKERFSLILESASTNQTSMYLCASSLTPGLAGSYEQYFGPGTRLTVT.

V is TRBV12-3 or TRBV12-4 and J is TRBJ2-3; perhaps TRBD2 as D (6 bases). V was clipped by 10 bases and J by 5 bases, with 13 bases between them. The CDR3 extends over 12 amino acids. CDR3 nucleotide sequence: TGTGCCACCGGGACTTTCGGAGATACGCAGTATTTT. It is translated as CATGTFGDTQYF.

The V and J genes are TRBV7-8 and TRBJ2-5; perhaps TRBD1 as D (5 bases). Germline V gene data show CDR1 as SGHVS and CDR2 as FQNEAQ. The CDR3 sequence is 14 residues long. The V end was cut by 1 base, the J end by 1 base, with 7 bases between. The CDR3 sequence: CASSLVGAQETQYF. The DNA for the CDR3 is TGTGCCAGCAGCTTAGTTGGGGCCCAAGAGACCCAGTACTTC.

The chain joins TRBV30 to TRBJ1-6, with 8 bases matching TRBD1. Germline CDR1 reads GTSNPN; CDR2 reads SVGIG (reference sequence). V lost 8 bases, J lost 10 bases, and 22 bases stayed unmatched. The CDR3 totals 17 residues. This CDR3 reads CAGVYGQGPPQGSPLHF. The CDR3 region has the DNA TGTGCCGGAGTGTATGGACAGGGTCCTCCTCAGGGATCACCCCTCCACTTT.

The chain recombines TRBV14 with TRBJ1-6; no clear D gene. Germline V gives CDR1 SGHDN, CDR2 FVKESK. The V end was cut by 1 base, the J end by 7 bases, with 5 bases between. This CDR3 comprises 13 residues. DNA of the CDR3: TGTGCCAGCAGCCAAGGCGGGAATTCACCCCTCCACTTT. It encodes CASSQGGNSPLHF.

V usage is TRBV3-1 (or the pseudogene TRBV3-2) and J usage is TRBJ2-3, with 10 bases identical to TRBD2. Germline-derived CDR1 and CDR2 are LGHDT and YNNKEL (reference sequence). After removal of 0 bases from V and 5 bases from J, the junction contained 8 bases not matched to a gene. The CDR3 loop spans 17 amino acids. Here the CDR3 reads CASSQDSLAGALDTQYF. CDR3 coding DNA: TGTGCCAGCAGCCAAGATAGCCTAGCGGGAGCTCTAGATACGCAGTATTTT.

V and J are TRBV7-9 and TRBJ1-2; the D is unclear. Germline-derived CDR1 and CDR2 are SEHNR and FQNEAQ (reference sequence). Deletions cut 5 bases from V and 0 bases from J, with 13 bases between. The CDR3 has 15 residues. The CDR3 here is CASSITALTNYGYTF. CDR3 in DNA: TGTGCCAGCAGCATAACGGCACTAACTAACTATGGCTACACCTTC. Using reference TRBV7-9 and TRBJ1-2 for the parts outside the CDR3, the full variable domain is DTGVSQNPRHKITKRGQNVTFRCDPISEHNRLYWYRQTLGQGPEFLTYFQNEAQLEKSRLLSDRFSAERPKGSFSTLEIQRTEQGDSAMYLCASSITALTNYGYTFGSGTRLTVV.

The chain recombines TRBV24-1 with TRBJ2-7; no clear D gene. This CDR3 region has 15 residues. Germline CDR1 and CDR2: KGHDR and SFDVKD. The germline V and J ends were trimmed by 8 bases and 2 bases, with 18 bases remaining between them. CDR3 sequence: CATTPATIRAYEQYF. The CDR3 region has the DNA TGTGCCACCACGCCCGCGACAATACGAGCCTACGAGCAGTACTTC.

This rearrangement joins TRBV24-1 to TRBJ2-5; the match to TRBD1 covers 9 bases. This CDR3 is built from 16 residues. The trim removed 4 bases at V and 4 bases at J, leaving 9 bases unmatched. The germline V gene encodes CDR1 KGHDR and CDR2 SFDVKD. CDR3 residues: CATSDPGQGLGETQYF. Written as DNA, the CDR3 is TGTGCCACCAGTGACCCCGGACAGGGGCTGGGAGAGACCCAGTACTTC.

This clone occurred once. The chain recombines TRBV12-3 or TRBV12-4 with TRBJ2-5; D is unresolved. The CDR3 sequence is 13 residues long. V gave up 2 bases and J gave up 4 bases, with 8 bases separating them. The CDR3 loop reads CASSLSPGETQYF. The CDR3 nucleotides are TGTGCCAGCAGTTTATCCCCCGGAGAGACCCAGTACTTC.

The V gene is TRBV5-1, the J gene TRBJ2-7; TRBD1 might be the D (8 bases). Trimming stripped 3 bases from V and 4 bases from J, with 17 bases between. This CDR3 has 15 residues. Germline CDR1 is SGHRS and CDR2 is YFSETQ. CDR3 loop: CASSSVGQGGYEQYF. In nucleotides, the CDR3 is TGCGCCAGCAGCTCCGTAGGACAGGGAGGGTACGAGCAGTACTTC.

The V and J genes are TRBV2 and TRBJ1-6; the match to TRBD1 covers 9 bases. Trimming cost V 5 bases and J 3 bases; bases outside gene matches: 2. Germline CDR1 is SNHLY and CDR2 is FYNNEI. This CDR3 contains 15 residues. Here the CDR3 DNA reads TGTGCCAGCAGTTTGGACAGGGGCTATAATTCACCCCTCCACTTT. This sequence encodes CASSLDRGYNSPLHF.

The V and J genes are TRBV14 and TRBJ2-7; the D gene is possibly TRBD1 (5 bases). The CDR3 runs 14 residues. V dropped 1 base and J dropped 2 bases, with 9 bases sitting between them. Per the germline V gene, CDR1 is SGHDN and CDR2 is FVKESK. CDR3 nucleotide sequence: TGTGCCAGCAGCCAAGGGGGCTACGCCTACGAGCAGTACTTC. Translated: CASSQGGYAYEQYF. Variable domain in full (rest from reference TRBV14 and TRBJ2-7): EAGVTQFPSHSVIEKGQTVTLRCDPISGHDNLYWYRRVMGKEIKFLLHFVKESKQDESGMPNNRFLAERTGGTYSTLKVQPAELEDSGVYFCASSQGGYAYEQYFGPGTRLTVT.

In this sample, this clone turned up a few times. This chain joins TRBV4-1 and TRBJ2-1, with D possibly matching TRBD2 (6 bases). The CDR3 has 14 amino acids. V was shortened by 3 bases and J by 9 bases, with 15 bases between the two germline ends. The V gene's germline CDR1 is MGHRA and CDR2 YSYEKL. The CDR3 DNA reads as TGCGCCAGCAGCCAGCAGACTAGTTTGTTTGAGCAGTTCTTC. This codes for CASSQQTSLFEQFF.